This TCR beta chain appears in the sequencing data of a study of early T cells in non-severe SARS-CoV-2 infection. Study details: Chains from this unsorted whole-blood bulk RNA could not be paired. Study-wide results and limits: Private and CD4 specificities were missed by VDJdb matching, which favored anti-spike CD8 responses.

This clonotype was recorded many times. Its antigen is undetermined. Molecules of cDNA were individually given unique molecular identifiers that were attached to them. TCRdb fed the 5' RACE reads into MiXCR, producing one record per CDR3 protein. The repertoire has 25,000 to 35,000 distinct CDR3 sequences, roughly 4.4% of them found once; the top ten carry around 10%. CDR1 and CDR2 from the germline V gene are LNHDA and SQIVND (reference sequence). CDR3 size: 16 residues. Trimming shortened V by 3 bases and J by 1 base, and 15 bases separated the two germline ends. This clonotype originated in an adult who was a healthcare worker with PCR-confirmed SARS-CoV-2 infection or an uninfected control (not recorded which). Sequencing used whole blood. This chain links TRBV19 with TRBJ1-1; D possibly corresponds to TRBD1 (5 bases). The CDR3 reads CASSIYGGARNTEAFF. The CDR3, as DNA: TGTGCCAGTAGTATTTACGGTGGGGCTCGGAACACTGAAGCTTTCTTT. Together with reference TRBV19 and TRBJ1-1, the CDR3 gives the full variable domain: DGGITQSPKYLFRKEGQNVTLSCEQNLNHDAMYWYRQDPGQGLRLIYYSQIVNDFQKGDIAEGYSVSREKKESFPLTVTSAQKNPTAFYLCASSIYGGARNTEAFFGQGTRLTVV.